This note documents a single T cell receptor beta chain sequence. V was shortened by 7 bases and J by 0 bases, with 9 bases between the two germline ends. The CDR3 spans 13 residues. Germline V gene sequence: CDR1 MNHEY, CDR2 SVGAGI. This sample was taken from a study of blood T cell repertoires in COVID-19. Overall study context: Samples came from the United States, Italy and Spain, spanning acute and convalescent COVID-19. Sample material is recorded as cDNA or gDNA derived from T cells, B-cell-depleted T cells, or PBMCs.

Per the original methods: Reference gene primer amplification gave nucleated cell count estimates. The protocol was immunoSEQ multiplex PCR, while the TCRdb copy is restricted to in-frame clones and leaves out a portion. V, J and clone size reflect that table, while D and trimming were determined from the DNA. The table shows around 130,000 clones, with approximately 87% occurring only once. Material: peripheral blood. The chain combines TRBV6-5 with TRBJ1-1; D perhaps matches TRBD1 (5 bases). The TCR sequence derives from a man in his 70s with active COVID-19. Written as DNA, the CDR3 is TGTGCCAGCATCGGGGGATTGAACACTGAAGCTTTCTTT. This translates into CASIGGLNTEAFF.